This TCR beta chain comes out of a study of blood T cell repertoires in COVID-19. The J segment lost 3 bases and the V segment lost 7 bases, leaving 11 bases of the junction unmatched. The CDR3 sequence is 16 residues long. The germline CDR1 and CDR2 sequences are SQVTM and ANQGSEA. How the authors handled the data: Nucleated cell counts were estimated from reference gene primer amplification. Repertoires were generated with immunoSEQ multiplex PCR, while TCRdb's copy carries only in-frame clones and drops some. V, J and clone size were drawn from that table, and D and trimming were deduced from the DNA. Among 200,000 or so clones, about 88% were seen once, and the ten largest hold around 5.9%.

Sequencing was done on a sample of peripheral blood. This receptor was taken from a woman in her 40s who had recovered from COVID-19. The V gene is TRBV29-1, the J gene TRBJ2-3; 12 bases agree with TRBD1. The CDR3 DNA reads TGCAGCGCCTACGGGACAGGGGGCTGGGTGACAGATACGCAGTATTTT. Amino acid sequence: CSAYGTGGWVTDTQYF.